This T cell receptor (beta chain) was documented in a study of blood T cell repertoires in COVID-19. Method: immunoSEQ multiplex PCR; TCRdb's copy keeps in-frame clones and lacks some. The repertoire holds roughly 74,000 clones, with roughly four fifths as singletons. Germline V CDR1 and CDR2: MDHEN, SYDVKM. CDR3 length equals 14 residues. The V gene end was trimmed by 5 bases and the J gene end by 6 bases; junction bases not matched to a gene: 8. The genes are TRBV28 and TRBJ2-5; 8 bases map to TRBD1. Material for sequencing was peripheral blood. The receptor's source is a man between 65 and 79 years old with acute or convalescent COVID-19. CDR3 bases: TGTGCCAGCAGTCTAAACGACAGGGGAAAGACCCAGTACTTC. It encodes CASSLNDRGKTQYF.